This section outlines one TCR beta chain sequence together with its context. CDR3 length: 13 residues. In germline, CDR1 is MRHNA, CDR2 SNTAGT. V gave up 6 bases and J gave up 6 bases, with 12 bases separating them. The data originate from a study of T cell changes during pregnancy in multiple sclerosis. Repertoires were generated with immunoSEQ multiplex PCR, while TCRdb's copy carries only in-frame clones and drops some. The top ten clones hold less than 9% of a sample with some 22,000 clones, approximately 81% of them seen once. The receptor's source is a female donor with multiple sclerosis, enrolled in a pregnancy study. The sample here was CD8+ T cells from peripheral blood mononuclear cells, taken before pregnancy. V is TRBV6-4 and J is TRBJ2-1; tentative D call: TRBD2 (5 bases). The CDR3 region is CASRSSGSNEQFF. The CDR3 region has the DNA TGTGCCAGCAGAAGCTCGGGAAGCAATGAGCAGTTCTTC.